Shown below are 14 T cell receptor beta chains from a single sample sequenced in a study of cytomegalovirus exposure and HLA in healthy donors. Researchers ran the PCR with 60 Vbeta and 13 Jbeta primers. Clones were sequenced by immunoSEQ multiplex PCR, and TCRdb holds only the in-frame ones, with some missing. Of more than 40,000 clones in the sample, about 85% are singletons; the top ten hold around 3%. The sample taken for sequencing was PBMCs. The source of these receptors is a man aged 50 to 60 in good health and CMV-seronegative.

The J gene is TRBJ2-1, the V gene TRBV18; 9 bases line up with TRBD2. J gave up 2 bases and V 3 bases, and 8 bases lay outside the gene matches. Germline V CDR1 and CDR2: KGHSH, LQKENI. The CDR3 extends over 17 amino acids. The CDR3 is CASSPPRAGGTYNEQFF. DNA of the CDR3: TGTGCCAGCTCACCCCCCCGTGCGGGGGGGACCTACAATGAGCAGTTCTTC.

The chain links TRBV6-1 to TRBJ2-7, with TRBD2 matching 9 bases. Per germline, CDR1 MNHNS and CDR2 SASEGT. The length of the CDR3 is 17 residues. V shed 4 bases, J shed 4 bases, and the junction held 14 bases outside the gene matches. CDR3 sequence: CASSGPRGGRGGYEQYF. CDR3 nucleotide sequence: TGTGCCAGCAGTGGACCCCGGGGGGGGCGGGGGGGTTACGAGCAGTACTTC.

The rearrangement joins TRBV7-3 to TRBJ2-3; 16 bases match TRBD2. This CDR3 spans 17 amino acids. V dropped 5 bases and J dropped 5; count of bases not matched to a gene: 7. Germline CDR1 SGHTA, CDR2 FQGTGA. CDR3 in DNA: TGTGCCAGCAGCCACGGGACTAGCGGGGGGGCCGGAGATACGCAGTATTTT. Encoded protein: CASSHGTSGGAGDTQYF.

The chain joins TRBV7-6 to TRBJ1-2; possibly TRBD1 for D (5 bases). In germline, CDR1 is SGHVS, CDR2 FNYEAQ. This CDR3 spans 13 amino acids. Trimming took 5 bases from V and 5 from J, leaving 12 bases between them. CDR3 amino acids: CASSPQEKYGYTF. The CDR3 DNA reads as TGTGCCAGCAGCCCACAGGAAAAGTATGGCTACACCTTC.

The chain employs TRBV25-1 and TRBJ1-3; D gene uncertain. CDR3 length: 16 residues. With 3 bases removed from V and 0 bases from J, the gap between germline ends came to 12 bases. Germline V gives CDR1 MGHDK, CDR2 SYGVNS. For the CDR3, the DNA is TGTGCCAGCAGTGATCGACACGAGCACTCTGGAAACACCATATATTTT. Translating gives CASSDRHEHSGNTIYF.

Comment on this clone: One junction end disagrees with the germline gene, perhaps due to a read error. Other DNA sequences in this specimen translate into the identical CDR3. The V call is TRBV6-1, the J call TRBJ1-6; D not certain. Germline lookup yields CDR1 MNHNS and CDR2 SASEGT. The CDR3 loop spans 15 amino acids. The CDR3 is CASSPSDTNNSPLHF. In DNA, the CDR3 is TGTGCCAGCAGTCCCTCCGACACCAATAATTCCCCCCTCCACTTT.

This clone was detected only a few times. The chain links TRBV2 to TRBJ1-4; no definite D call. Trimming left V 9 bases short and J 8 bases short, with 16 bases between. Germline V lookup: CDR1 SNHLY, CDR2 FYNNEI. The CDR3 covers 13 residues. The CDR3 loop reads CARSAPLGEKLFF. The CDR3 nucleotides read TGTGCCAGATCAGCGCCGCTTGGGGAAAAACTGTTTTTT.

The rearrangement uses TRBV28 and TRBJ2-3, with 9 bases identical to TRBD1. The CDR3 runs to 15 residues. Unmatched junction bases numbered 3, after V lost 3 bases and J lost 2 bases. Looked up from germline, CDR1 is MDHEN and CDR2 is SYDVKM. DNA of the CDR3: TGTGCCAGCAGTTTTGGGGACAGGGACACAGATACGCAGTATTTT. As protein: CASSFGDRDTDTQYF.

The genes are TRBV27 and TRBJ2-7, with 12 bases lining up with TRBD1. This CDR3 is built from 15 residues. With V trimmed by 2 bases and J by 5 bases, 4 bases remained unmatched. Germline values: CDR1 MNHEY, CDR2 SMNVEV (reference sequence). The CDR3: CASSLEGQGAHEQYF. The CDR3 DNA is TGTGCCAGCAGTTTAGAGGGACAGGGGGCTCACGAGCAGTACTTC.

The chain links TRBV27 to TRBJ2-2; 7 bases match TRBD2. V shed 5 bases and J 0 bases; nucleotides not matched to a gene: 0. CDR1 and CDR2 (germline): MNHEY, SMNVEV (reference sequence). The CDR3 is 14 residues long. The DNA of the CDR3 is TGTGCCAGCAGTAGCGGGACGAACACCGGGGAGCTGTTTTTT. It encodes CASSSGTNTGELFF.

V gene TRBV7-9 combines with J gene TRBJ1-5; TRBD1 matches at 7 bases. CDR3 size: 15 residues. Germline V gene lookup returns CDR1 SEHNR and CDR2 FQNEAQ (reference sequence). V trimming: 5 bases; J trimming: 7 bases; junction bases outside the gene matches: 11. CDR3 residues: CASSVGTAPGQPQHF. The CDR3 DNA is TGTGCCAGCAGCGTCGGGACAGCCCCTGGGCAGCCCCAGCATTTT.

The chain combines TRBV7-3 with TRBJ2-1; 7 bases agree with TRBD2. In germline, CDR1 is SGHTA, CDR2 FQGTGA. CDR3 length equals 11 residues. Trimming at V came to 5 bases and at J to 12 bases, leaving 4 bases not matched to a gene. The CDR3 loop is CASSLGGVQFF. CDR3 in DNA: TGTGCCAGCAGCCTGGGGGGGGTGCAGTTCTTC. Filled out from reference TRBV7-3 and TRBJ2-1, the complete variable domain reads GAGVSQTPSNKVTEKGKYVELRCDPISGHTALYWYRQSLGQGPEFLIYFQGTGAADDSGLPNDRFFAVRPEGSVSTLKIQRTERGDSAVYLCASSLGGVQFFGPGTRLTVL.

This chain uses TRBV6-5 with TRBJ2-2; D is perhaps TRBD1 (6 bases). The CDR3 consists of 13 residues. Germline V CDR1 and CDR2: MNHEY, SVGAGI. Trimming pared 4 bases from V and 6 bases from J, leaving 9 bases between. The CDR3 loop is CASSSQGPGELFF. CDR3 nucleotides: TGTGCCAGCAGTTCCCAGGGGCCCGGGGAGCTGTTTTTT.

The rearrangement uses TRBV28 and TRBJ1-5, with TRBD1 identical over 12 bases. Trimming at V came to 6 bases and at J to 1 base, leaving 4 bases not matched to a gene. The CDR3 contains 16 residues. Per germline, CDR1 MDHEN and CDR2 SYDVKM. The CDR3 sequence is CASSRDRGLSNQPQHF. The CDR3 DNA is TGTGCCAGCAGCCGGGACAGGGGGCTGAGCAATCAGCCCCAGCATTTT.